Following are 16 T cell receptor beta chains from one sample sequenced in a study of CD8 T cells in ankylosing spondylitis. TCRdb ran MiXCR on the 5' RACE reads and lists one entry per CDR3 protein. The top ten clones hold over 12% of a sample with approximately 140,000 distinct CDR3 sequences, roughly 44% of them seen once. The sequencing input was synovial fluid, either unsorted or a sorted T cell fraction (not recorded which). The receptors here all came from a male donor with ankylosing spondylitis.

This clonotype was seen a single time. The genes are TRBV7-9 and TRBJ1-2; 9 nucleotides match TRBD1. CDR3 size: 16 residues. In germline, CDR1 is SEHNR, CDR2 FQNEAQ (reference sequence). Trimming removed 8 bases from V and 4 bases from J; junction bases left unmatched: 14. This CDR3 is CASHDDRGVNGYGYTF. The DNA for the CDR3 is TGTGCCAGCCACGACGACAGGGGGGTGAATGGCTATGGCTACACCTTC.

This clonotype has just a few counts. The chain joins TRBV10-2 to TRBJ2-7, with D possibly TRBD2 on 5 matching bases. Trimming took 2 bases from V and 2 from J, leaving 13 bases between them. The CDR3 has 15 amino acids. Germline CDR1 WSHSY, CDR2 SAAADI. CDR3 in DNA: TGCGCCAGCAGTGAGGAGGTGGAGGCGACCTACGAGCAGTACTTC. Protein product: CASSEEVEATYEQYF.

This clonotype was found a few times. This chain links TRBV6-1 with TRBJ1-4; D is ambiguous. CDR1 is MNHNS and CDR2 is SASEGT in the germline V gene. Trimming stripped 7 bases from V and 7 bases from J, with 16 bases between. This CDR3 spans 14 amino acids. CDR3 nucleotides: TGTGCCAGCATCGGGAGGATCCTTGCTGAAAAACTGTTTTTT. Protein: CASIGRILAEKLFF.

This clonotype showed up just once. The chain's CDR3 is CASSDTGTGALYSGANVLTF. DNA for the CDR3: TGTGCCAGCAGTGATACCGGGACAGGAGCCCTATACTCTGGGGCCAACGTCCTGACTTTC. V and J are TRBV28 and TRBJ2-6, with 8 bases fitting TRBD1. The CDR3 contains 20 residues. The V gene end was trimmed by 5 bases and the J gene end by 0 bases; junction bases not matched to a gene: 15. Looked up from germline, CDR1 is MDHEN and CDR2 is SYDVKM. The whole variable domain, filled in from reference TRBV28 and TRBJ2-6, reads DVKVTQSSRYLVKRTGEKVFLECVQDMDHENMFWYRQDPGLGLRLIYFSYDVKMKEKGDIPEGYSVSREKKERFSLILESASTNQTSMYLCASSDTGTGALYSGANVLTFGAGSRLTVL.

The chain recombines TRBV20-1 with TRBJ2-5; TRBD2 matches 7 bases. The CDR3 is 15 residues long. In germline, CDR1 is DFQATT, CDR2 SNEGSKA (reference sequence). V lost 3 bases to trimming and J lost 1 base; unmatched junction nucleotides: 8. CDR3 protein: CSARARGITQETQYF. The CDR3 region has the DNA TGCAGTGCTAGGGCGCGGGGGATCACCCAAGAGACCCAGTACTTC.

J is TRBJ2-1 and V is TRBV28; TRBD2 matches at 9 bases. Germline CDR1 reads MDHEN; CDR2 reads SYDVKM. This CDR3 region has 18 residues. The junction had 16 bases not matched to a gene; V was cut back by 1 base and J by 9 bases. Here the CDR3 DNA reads TGTGCCAGCAGTTTATACCCGATTGTAGCGGGAGTTGTCGGTGAGCAGTTCTTC. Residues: CASSLYPIVAGVVGEQFF.

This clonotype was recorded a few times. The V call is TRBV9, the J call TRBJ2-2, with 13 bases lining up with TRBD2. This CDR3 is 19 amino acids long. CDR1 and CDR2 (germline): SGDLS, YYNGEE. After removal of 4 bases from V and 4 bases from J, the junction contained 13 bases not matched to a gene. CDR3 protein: CASSSSRLAGGSVTGELFF. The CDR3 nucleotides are TGTGCCAGCAGCTCCTCGCGACTAGCGGGAGGATCGGTCACCGGGGAGCTGTTTTTT. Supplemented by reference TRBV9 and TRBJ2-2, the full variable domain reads DSGVTQTPKHLITATGQRVTLRCSPRSGDLSVYWYQQSLDQGLQFLIQYYNGEERAKGNILERFSAQQFPDLHSELNLSSLELGDSALYFCASSSSRLAGGSVTGELFFGEGSRLTVL.

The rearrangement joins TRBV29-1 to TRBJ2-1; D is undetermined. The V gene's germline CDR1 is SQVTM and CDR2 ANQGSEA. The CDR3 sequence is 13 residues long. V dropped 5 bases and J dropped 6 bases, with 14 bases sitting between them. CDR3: CSVSAVIGNEQFF. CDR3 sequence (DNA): TGCAGCGTTTCGGCAGTTATAGGCAATGAGCAGTTCTTC.

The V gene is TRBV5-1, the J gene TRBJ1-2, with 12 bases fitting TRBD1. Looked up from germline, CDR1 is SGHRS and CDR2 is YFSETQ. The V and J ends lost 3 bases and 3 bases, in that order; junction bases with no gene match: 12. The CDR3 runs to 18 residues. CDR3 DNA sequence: TGCGCCAGCAGCTCACTACCGGGACAGGGGGCGGTCGACTATGGCTACACCTTC. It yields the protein CASSSLPGQGAVDYGYTF.

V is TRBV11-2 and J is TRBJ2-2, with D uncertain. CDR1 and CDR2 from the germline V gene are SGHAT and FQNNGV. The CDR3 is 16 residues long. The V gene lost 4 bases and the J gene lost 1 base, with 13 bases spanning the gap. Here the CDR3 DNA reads TGTGCCAGCAGCTATCAATTTTGGGGGAACACCGGGGAGCTGTTTTTT. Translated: CASSYQFWGNTGELFF.

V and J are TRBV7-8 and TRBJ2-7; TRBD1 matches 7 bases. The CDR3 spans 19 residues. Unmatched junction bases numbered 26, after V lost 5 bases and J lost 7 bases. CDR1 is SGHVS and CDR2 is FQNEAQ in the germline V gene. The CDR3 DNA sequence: TGTGCCAGCAGCCCCCTAGCCCCCATAGGGACAGCCCTTAGATTGGAGCAGTACTTC. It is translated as CASSPLAPIGTALRLEQYF.

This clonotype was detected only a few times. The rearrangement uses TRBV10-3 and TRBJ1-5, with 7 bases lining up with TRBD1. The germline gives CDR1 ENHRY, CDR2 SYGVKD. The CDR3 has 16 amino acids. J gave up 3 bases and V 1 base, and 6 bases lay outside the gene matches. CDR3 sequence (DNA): TGTGCCATCAGTGAGTTCTTACAGGGGACCAATCAGCCCCAGCATTTT. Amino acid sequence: CAISEFLQGTNQPQHF.

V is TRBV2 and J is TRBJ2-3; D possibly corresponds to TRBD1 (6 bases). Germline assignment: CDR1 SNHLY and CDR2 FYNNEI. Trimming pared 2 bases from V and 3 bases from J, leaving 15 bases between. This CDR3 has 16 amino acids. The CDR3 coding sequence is TGTGCCAGCAGTGAATGGCAGGGGATGGAAACAGATACGCAGTATTTT. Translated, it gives CASSEWQGMETDTQYF.

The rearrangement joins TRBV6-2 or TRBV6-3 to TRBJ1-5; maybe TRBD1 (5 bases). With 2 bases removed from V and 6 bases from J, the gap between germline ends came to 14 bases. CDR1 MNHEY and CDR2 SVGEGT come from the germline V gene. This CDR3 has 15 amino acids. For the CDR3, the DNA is TGTGCCAGCAGTTACGGTGCAGGAGGGGTTCAGCCCCAGCATTTT. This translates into CASSYGAGGVQPQHF.

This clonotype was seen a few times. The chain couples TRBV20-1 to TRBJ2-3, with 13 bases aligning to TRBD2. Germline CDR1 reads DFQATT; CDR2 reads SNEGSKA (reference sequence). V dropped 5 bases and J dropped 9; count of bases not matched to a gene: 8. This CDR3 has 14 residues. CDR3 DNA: TGCAGTGCTTATGCCGGACTAGCGGGAGTCACGCAGTATTTT. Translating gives CSAYAGLAGVTQYF.

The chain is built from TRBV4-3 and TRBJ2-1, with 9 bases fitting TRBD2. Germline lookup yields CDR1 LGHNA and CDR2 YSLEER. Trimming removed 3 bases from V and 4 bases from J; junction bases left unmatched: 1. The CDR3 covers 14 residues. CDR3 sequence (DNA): TGCGCCAGCAGCCATGGACTAGCGTACAATGAGCAGTTCTTC. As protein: CASSHGLAYNEQFF.